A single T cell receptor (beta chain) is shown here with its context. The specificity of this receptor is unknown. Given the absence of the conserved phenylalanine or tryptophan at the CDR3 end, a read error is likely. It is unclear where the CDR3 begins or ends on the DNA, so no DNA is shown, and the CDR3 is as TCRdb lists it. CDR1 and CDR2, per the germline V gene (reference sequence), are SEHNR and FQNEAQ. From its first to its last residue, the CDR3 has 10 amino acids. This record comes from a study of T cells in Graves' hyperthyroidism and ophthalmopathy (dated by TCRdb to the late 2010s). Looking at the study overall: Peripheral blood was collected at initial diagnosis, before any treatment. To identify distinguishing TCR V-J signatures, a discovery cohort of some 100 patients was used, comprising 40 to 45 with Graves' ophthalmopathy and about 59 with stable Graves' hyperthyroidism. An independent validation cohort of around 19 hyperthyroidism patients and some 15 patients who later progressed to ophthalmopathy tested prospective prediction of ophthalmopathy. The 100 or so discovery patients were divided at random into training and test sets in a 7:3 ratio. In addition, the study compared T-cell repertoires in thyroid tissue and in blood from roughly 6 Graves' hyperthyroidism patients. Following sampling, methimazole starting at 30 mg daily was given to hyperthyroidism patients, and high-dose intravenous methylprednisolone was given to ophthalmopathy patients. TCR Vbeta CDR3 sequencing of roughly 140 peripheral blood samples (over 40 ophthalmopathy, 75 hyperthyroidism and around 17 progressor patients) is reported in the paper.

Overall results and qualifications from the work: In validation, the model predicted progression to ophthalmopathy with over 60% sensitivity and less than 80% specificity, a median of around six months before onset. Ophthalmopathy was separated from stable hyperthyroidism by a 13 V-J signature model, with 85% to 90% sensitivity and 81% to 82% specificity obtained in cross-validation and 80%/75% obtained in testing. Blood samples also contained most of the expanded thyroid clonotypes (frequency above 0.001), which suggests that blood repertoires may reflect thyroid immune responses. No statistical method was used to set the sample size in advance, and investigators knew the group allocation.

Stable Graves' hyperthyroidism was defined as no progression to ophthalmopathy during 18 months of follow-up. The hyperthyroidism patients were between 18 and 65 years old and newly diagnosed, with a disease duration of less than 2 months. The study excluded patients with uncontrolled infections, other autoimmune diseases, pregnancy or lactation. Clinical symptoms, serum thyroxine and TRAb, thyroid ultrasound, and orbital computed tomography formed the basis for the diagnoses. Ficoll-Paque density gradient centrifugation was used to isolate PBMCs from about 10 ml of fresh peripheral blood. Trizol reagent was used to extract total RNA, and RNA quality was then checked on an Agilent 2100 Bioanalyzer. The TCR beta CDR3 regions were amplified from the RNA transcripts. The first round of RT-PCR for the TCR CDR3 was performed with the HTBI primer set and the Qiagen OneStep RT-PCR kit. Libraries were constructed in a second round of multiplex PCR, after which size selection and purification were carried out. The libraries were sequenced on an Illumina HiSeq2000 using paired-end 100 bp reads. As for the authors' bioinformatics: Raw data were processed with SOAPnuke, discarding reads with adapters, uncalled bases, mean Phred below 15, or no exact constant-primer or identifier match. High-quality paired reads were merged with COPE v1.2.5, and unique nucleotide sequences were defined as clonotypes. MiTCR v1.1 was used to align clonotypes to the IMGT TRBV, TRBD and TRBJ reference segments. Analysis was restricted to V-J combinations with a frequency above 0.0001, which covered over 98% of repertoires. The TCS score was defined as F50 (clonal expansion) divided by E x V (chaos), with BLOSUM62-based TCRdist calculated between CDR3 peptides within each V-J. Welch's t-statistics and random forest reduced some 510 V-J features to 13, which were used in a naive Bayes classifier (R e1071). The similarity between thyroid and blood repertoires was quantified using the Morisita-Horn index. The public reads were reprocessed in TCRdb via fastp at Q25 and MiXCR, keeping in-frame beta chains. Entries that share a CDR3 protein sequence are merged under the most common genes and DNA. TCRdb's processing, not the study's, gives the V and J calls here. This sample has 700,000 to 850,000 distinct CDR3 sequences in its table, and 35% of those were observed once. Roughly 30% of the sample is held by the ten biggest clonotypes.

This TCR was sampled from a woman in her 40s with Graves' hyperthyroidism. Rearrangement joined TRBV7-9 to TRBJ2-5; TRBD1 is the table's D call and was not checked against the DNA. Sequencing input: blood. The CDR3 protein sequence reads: CASSHRDRNC.